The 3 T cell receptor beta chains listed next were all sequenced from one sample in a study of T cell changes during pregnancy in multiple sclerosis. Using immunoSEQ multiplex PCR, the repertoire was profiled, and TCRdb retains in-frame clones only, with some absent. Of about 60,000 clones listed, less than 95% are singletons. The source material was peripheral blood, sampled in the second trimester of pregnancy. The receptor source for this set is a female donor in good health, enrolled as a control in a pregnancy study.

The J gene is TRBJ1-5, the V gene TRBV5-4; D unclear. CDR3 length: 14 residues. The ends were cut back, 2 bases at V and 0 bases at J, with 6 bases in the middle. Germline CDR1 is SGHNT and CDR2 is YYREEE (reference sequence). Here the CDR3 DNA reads TGTGCCAGCAGCTTTTACAATAGCAATCAGCCCCAGCATTTT. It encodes CASSFYNSNQPQHF.

DNA of the CDR3: TGTGCCACCACTTCATCCGGGACAGGGCACTATGGCTACACCTTC. This codes for CATTSSGTGHYGYTF. The chain carries TRBV27 and TRBJ1-2; 9 bases map to TRBD1. J gave up 3 bases and V 10 bases, and 12 bases lay outside the gene matches. CDR1 is MNHEY and CDR2 is SMNVEV in the germline V gene (reference sequence). The CDR3 runs to 15 residues.

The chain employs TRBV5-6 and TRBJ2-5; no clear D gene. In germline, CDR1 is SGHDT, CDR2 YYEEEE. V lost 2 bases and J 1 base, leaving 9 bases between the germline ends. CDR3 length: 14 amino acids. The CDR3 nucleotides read TGTGCCAGCAGCTTCCTTAGCCCCCAAGAGACCCAGTACTTC. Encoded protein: CASSFLSPQETQYF. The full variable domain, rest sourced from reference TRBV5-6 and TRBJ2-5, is DAGVTQSPTHLIKTRGQQVTLRCSPKSGHDTVSWYQQALGQGPQFIFQYYEEEERQRGNFPDRFSGHQFPNYSSELNVNALLLGDSALYLCASSFLSPQETQYFGPGTRLLVL.